The next 17 T cell receptor beta chains were all read from a single sample in a study of shared clonotypes between healthy human individuals. The naive CD8 fraction comprised CD45RO-negative cells positively selected for CCR7 and excluded terminally differentiated effector memory CD45RA+ cells. Profiled with immunoSEQ multiplex PCR; TCRdb holds only in-frame clones, not every one. The table includes nearly 2 million clones, about 95% detected once. Sequencing used naive CD8+ T cells sorted from blood. These receptors originate from a man aged 18-30 years in good health.

The chain couples TRBV4-2 to TRBJ2-6, with D perhaps TRBD1 (7 bases). V was trimmed by 0 bases and J by 13 bases, leaving 16 bases between them. The germline CDR1 and CDR2 sequences are LGHNA and YNFKEQ. The CDR3 is 15 residues long. CDR3 bases: TGTGCCAGCAGCCAAGAGGCGGGACAGCCAGGGGTCCTGACTTTC. Translated, it gives CASSQEAGQPGVLTF.

The V and J genes are TRBV30 and TRBJ2-7; TRBD1 is a possible D gene (6 bases). This CDR3 comprises 15 residues. V lost 4 bases and J 4 bases, leaving 20 bases between the germline ends. Per the germline V gene, CDR1 is GTSNPN and CDR2 is SVGIG (reference sequence). CDR3 residues: CAWNPGAGDWYEQYF. CDR3 nucleotide sequence: TGTGCCTGGAATCCTGGCGCAGGGGATTGGTACGAGCAGTACTTC. Drawing the rest from reference TRBV30 and TRBJ2-7, the complete variable domain is SQTIHQWPATLVQPVGSPLSLECTVEGTSNPNLYWYRQAAGRGLQLLFYSVGIGQISSEVPQNLSASRPQDRQFILSSKKLLLSDSGFYLCAWNPGAGDWYEQYFGPGTRLTVT.

The chain couples TRBV4-3 to TRBJ1-4, with a possible D match to TRBD1 (6 bases). Trimming pared 0 bases from V and 7 bases from J, leaving 15 bases between. Germline V CDR1 and CDR2: LGHNA, YSLEER. The CDR3 has 16 amino acids. The CDR3 DNA follows: TGCGCCAGCAGCCAAGAGGGGCAGGGGCTCATTGAAAAACTGTTTTTT. This gives the protein CASSQEGQGLIEKLFF.

V gene TRBV5-6 combines with J gene TRBJ1-2, with D hard to call. Germline assignment: CDR1 SGHDT and CDR2 YYEEEE. With 0 bases removed from V and 1 base from J, the gap between germline ends came to 19 bases. This CDR3 region has 18 residues. The CDR3 DNA follows: TGTGCCAGCAGCTTGGCTTCGGAGGAGAACCTCTTTAACTATGGCTACACCTTC. Encoded protein: CASSLASEENLFNYGYTF.

The chain couples TRBV5-8 to TRBJ1-1, with a possible D match to TRBD1 (6 bases). The CDR3 length is 13 residues. Trimming removed 0 bases at V and 4 bases at J, with 7 bases between. Germline V lookup: CDR1 SGHTS, CDR2 YDEGEE. Here the CDR3 reads CASSLEGGTEAFF. The CDR3, as DNA: TGTGCCAGCAGCTTGGAGGGGGGCACTGAAGCTTTCTTT.

To note about this clone: Other DNA sequences in the same sample also yield this CDR3. The chain recombines TRBV4-1 with TRBJ2-1, with D perhaps matching TRBD2 (6 bases). The CDR3 length is 13 residues. V lost 1 base to trimming and J lost 7 bases, with 8 bases between them. CDR1 is MGHRA and CDR2 is YSYEKL in the germline V gene. The DNA of the CDR3 is TGCGCCAGCAGCCAAGTCGGGGGAAATGAGCAGTTCTTC. Translation gives CASSQVGGNEQFF.

J is TRBJ2-5 and V is TRBV28; perhaps TRBD1 as D (6 bases). The germline gives CDR1 MDHEN, CDR2 SYDVKM. CDR3 length: 16 amino acids. Trimming cost V 4 bases and J 2 bases, with 17 bases left between them. This chain's CDR3 is CASSSAPGAGQETQYF. The DNA of the CDR3 is TGTGCCAGCAGTTCAGCCCCAGGGGCTGGGCAAGAGACCCAGTACTTC.

On this clone: The junction departs from germline at one end; a sequencing error may be responsible. The genes are TRBV7-7 and TRBJ2-2; D unclear. The CDR3 loop spans 14 amino acids. Germline-derived CDR1 and CDR2 are SSHAT and FNYEAQ (reference sequence). CDR3 sequence reads: CASSLGPFTGELFF. DNA of the CDR3: TGTGCTAGCAGCCTAGGGCCATTCACCGGGGAGCTGTTTTTT.

The gene calls are TRBV27 and TRBJ2-7, with TRBD2 matching 10 bases. V lost 5 bases and J lost 1; bases outside the gene matches: 5. CDR3 length equals 15 residues. CDR1 and CDR2 from the germline V gene are MNHEY and SMNVEV (reference sequence). CDR3 protein: CASSTGTSVSYEQYF. CDR3 nucleotides: TGTGCCAGCAGTACCGGGACTAGCGTATCCTACGAGCAGTACTTC.

This clone was detected only once. As DNA, the CDR3 is TGTGCCAGCAGTTTTATCGGGGATGCCTATGGCTACACCTTC. Protein product: CASSFIGDAYGYTF. The chain is built from TRBV27 and TRBJ1-2; D gene unclear. The CDR3 contains 14 residues. V lost 3 bases to trimming and J lost 4 bases, with 12 bases between them. Looked up from germline, CDR1 is MNHEY and CDR2 is SMNVEV (reference sequence).

The rearrangement uses TRBV13 and TRBJ1-1; perhaps TRBD1 as D (5 bases). Trimming removed 0 bases from V and 1 base from J, with 18 bases in between. This CDR3 has 18 residues. The V gene's germline CDR1 is PRHDT and CDR2 FYEKMQ (reference sequence). The CDR3 coding sequence is TGTGCCAGCAGCTTAGGCCTAGTGTTTCAGGGACCGAACACTGAAGCTTTCTTT. Translation: CASSLGLVFQGPNTEAFF.

Comments on this clone: The sample carries other DNA sequences with the same CDR3. J is TRBJ1-1 and V is TRBV6-1, with D unresolved. Per the germline V gene, CDR1 is MNHNS and CDR2 is SASEGT. Trimming cost V 6 bases and J 4 bases, with 6 bases left between them. The CDR3 extends over 11 amino acids. The CDR3: CASSYGTEAFF. The DNA of the CDR3 is TGTGCCAGCAGCTATGGCACTGAAGCTTTCTTT.

The CDR3 here is CASSLFFDRNTEAFF. CDR3 in DNA: TGTGCCAGCAGTTTATTCTTCGACAGGAACACTGAAGCTTTCTTT. The chain recombines TRBV27 with TRBJ1-1; TRBD1 is a possible D gene (5 bases). Per the germline V gene, CDR1 is MNHEY and CDR2 is SMNVEV (reference sequence). V lost 1 base to trimming and J lost 1 base, with 10 bases between them. This CDR3 region has 15 residues.

The chain recombines TRBV27 with TRBJ1-5; D unresolved. The V end was cut by 6 bases, the J end by 1 base, with 13 bases between. CDR1 is MNHEY and CDR2 is SMNVEV in the germline V gene (reference sequence). The CDR3 totals 15 residues. In DNA form, the CDR3 reads TGTGCCAGCAGCCCTCTCCCGGACAGCAATCAGCCCCAGCATTTT. This translates into CASSPLPDSNQPQHF.

The chain recombines TRBV15 with TRBJ2-7; D possibly uses TRBD1 or TRBD2 (5 bases each). The germline V and J ends were trimmed by 5 bases and 6 bases, with 14 bases remaining between them. This CDR3 comprises 13 residues. Germline-derived CDR1 and CDR2 are LNHNV and YYDKDF (reference sequence). CDR3 sequence: CATSPWPGREQYF. DNA of the CDR3: TGTGCCACCAGCCCTTGGCCGGGGCGCGAGCAGTACTTC.

The V call is TRBV27, the J call TRBJ1-4; 11 nucleotides align to TRBD1. With V trimmed by 8 bases and J by 14 bases, 16 bases remained unmatched. Looked up from germline, CDR1 is MNHEY and CDR2 is SMNVEV (reference sequence). The CDR3 is 15 amino acids. The CDR3 loop reads CASGEWTGGLMRLFF. The CDR3 DNA follows: TGTGCCAGCGGGGAATGGACAGGGGGCCTGATGAGGCTGTTTTTT.

The chain joins TRBV4-3 to TRBJ2-3; D unclear. The CDR3 spans 14 residues. Germline CDR1 reads LGHNA; CDR2 reads YSLEER. The V gene lost 0 bases and the J gene lost 8 bases, with 12 bases spanning the gap. The CDR3, as DNA: TGCGCCAGCAGCCAAGAGGTCCAGATGGGTACGCAGTATTTT. Residues: CASSQEVQMGTQYF.